This record covers a single T cell receptor (beta chain). The antigen is unknown. The record originates from a study of post-analysis software for immune sequencing data. Study-level points and caveats: Patients carried roughly 5 TRBV segments more frequently than controls did, and TRBV5-6, TRBV5-1 and TRBV20-1 were among them.

Researchers reported that TCR beta cDNA libraries carried unique molecular identifiers. The source material, about 0.95 to 11 million T cells, gave rise to about 490,000 cDNA molecules. TCRdb re-called the PCR reads with MiXCR, one entry per CDR3 protein. The sample consists of roughly 800,000 distinct CDR3 sequences, 53% of them appearing once. CDR3 length equals 12 residues. The chain is built from TRBV12-3 or TRBV12-4 and TRBJ2-4, with 7 positions matching TRBD1. Gene TRBJ2-7 matches the end of the DNA better, so the J call may be wrong. The sample consisted of blood. The clonotype comes from a girl aged 5 to 17 with multiple sclerosis. This chain's CDR3 is CASSSRGFEQYF. The CDR3, as DNA: TGTGCCAGCAGTAGCAGGGGGTTCGAGCAGTACTTC.